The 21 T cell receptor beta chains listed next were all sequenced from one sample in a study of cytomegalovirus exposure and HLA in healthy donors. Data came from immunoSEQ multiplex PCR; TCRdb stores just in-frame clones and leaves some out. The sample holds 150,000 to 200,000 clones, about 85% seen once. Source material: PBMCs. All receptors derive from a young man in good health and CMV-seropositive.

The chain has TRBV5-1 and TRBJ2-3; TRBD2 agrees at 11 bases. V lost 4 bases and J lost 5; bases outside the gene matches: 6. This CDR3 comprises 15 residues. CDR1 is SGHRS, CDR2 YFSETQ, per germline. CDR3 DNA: TGCGCCAGCAGCGAGACCGGGACTAGCGGAGATACGCAGTATTTT. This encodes CASSETGTSGDTQYF.

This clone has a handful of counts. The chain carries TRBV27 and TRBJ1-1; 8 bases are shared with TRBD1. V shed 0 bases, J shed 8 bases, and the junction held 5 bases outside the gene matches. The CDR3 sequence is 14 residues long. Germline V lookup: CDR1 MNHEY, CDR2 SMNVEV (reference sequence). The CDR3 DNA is TGTGCCAGCAGTTTATCGATAGGGACAGGAGAAGCTTTCTTT. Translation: CASSLSIGTGEAFF.

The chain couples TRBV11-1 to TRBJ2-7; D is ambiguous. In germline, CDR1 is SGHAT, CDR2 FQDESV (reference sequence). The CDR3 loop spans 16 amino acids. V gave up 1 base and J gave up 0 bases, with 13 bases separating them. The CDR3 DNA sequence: TGTGCCAGCAGCTTAGGAGCAGGCGCTTCCTCCTACGAGCAGTACTTC. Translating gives CASSLGAGASSYEQYF.

CDR3 protein: CASSITGVSPLHF. The CDR3 coding sequence is TGTGCCAGTAGTATCACAGGGGTATCACCCCTCCACTTT. This rearrangement joins TRBV19 to TRBJ1-6; TRBD1 agrees at 7 bases. The CDR3 totals 13 residues. The germline V gene encodes CDR1 LNHDA and CDR2 SQIVND (reference sequence). The ends lost 3 bases at V and 10 bases at J; junction bases unmatched: 3. Combining the CDR3 with reference TRBV19 and TRBJ1-6 gives the whole variable domain DGGITQSPKYLFRKEGQNVTLSCEQNLNHDAMYWYRQDPGQGLRLIYYSQIVNDFQKGDIAEGYSVSREKKESFPLTVTSAQKNPTAFYLCASSITGVSPLHFGNGTRLTVT.

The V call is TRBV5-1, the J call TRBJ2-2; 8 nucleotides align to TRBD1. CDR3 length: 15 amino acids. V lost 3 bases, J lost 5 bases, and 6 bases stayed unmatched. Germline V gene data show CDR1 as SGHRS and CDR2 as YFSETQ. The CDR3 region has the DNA TGCGCCAGCAGCTCGGACAGGGTTAGAACCGGGGAGCTGTTTTTT. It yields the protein CASSSDRVRTGELFF.

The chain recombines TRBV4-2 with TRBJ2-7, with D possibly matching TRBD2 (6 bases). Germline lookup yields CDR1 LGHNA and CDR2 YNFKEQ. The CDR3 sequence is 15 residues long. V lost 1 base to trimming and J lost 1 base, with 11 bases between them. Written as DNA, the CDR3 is TGTGCCAGCAGCCAAGTCCCCAGCGGGTCCTACGAGCAGTACTTC. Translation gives CASSQVPSGSYEQYF.

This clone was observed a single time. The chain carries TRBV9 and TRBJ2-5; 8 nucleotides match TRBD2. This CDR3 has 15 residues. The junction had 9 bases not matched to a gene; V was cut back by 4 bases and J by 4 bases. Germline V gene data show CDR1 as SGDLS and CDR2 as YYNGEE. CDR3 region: CASSRGTRGGETQYF. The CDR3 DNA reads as TGTGCCAGCAGCCGTGGGACTCGGGGGGGAGAGACCCAGTACTTC.

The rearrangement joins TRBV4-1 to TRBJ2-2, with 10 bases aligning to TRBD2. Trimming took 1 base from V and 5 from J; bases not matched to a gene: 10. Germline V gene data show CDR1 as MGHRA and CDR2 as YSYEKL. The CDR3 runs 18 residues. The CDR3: CASSQGSLAGVRTGELFF. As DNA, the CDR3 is TGCGCCAGCAGCCAAGGGTCGCTAGCGGGGGTGCGGACCGGGGAGCTGTTTTTT.

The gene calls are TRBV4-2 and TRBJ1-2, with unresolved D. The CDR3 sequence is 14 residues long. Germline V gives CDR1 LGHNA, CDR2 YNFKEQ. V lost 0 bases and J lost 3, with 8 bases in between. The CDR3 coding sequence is TGTGCCAGCAGCCAAGACTACAGTCACTATGGCTACACCTTC. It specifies CASSQDYSHYGYTF.

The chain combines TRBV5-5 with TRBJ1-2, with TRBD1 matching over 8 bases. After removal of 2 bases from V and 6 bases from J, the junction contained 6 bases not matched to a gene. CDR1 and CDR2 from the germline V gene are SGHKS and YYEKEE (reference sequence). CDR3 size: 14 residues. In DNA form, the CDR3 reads TGTGCCAGCAGCTTACCAGGGGGCGGGGATGGCTACACCTTC. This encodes CASSLPGGGDGYTF.

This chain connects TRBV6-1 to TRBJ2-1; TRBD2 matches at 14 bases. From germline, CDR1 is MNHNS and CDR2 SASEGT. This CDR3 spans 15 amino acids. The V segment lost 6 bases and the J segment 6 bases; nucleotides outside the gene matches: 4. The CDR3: CASSATSGGANEQFF. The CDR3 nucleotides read TGTGCCAGCAGCGCGACTAGCGGGGGGGCCAATGAGCAGTTCTTC.

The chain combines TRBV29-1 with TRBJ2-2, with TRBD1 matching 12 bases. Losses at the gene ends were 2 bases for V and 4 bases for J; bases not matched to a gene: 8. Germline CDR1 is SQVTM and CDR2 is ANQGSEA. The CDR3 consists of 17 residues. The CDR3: CSVEKGGQGARTGELFF. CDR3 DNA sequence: TGCAGCGTTGAAAAGGGGGGACAGGGGGCGCGCACCGGGGAGCTGTTTTTT.

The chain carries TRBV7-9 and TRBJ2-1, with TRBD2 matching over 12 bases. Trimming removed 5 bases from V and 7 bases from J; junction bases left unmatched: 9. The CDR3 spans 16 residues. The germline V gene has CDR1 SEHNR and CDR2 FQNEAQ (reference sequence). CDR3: CASSPRLAGVGNEQFF. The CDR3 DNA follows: TGTGCCAGCAGCCCCAGACTAGCGGGAGTGGGGAATGAGCAGTTCTTC.

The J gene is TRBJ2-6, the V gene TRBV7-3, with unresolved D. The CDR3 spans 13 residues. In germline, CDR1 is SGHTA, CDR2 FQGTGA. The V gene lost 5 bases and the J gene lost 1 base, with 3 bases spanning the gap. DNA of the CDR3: TGTGCCAGCAGCCCTTCTGGGGCCAACGTCCTGACTTTC. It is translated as CASSPSGANVLTF.

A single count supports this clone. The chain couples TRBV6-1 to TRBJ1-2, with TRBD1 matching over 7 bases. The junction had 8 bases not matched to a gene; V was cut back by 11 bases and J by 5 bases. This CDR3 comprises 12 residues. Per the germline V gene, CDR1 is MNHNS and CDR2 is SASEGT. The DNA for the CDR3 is TGTGCCTCAAACGGACAGGATTATGGCTACACCTTC. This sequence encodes CASNGQDYGYTF.

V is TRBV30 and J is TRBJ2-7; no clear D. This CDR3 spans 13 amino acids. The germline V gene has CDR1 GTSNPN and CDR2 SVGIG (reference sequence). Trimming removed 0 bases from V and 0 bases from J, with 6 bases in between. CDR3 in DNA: TGTGCCTGGAGTGTTGACAACTCCTACGAGCAGTACTTC. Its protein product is CAWSVDNSYEQYF.

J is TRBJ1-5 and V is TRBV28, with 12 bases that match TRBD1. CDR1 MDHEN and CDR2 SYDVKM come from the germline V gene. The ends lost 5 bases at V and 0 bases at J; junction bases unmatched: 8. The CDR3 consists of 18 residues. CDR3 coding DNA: TGTGCCAGCAGTCCAGCCGGGACAGGGGGCTATAGCAATCAGCCCCAGCATTTT. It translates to CASSPAGTGGYSNQPQHF.

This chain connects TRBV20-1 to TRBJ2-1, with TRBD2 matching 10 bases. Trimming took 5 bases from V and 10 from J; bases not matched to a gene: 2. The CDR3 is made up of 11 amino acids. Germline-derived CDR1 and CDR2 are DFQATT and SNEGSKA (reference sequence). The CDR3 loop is CSAGTSEEQFF. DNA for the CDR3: TGCAGTGCTGGGACTAGCGAAGAGCAGTTCTTC.

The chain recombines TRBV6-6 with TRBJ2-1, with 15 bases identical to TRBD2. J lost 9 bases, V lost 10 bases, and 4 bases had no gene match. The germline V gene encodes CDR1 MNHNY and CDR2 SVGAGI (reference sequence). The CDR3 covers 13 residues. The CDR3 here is CATEGLAGGEQFF. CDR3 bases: TGTGCCACCGAGGGACTAGCGGGAGGTGAGCAGTTCTTC.

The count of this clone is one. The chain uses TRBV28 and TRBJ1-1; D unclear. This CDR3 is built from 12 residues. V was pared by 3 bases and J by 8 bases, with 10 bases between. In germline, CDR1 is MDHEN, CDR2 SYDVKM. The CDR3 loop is CASSLRRYEAFF. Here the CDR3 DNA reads TGTGCCAGCAGTTTGAGGCGGTACGAAGCTTTCTTT.

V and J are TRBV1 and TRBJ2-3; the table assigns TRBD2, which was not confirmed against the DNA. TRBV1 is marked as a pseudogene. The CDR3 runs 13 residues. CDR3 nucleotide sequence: TGCACCAGCAGGCAAGGGGGGGGACCGCGGCAGTATTTT. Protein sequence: CTSRQGGGPRQYF.